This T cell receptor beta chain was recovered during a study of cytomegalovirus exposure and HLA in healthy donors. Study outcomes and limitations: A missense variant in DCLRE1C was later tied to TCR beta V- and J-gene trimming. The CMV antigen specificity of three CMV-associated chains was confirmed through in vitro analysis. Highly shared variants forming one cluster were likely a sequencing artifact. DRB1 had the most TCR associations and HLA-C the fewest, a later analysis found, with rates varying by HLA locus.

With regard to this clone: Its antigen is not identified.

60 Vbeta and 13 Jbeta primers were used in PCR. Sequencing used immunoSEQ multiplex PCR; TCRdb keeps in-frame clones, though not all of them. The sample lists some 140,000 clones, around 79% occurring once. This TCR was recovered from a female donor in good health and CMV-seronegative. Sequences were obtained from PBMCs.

The DNA for the CDR3 is TGTGCCAGCAGCGTCGGACAGAACCCTGGAAACACCATATATTTT. This encodes CASSVGQNPGNTIYF. This chain links TRBV9 with TRBJ1-3, with D tentatively TRBD1 (6 bases). This CDR3 contains 15 residues. CDR1 SGDLS and CDR2 YYNGEE come from the germline V gene. V dropped 2 bases and J dropped 2 bases, with 11 bases sitting between them.